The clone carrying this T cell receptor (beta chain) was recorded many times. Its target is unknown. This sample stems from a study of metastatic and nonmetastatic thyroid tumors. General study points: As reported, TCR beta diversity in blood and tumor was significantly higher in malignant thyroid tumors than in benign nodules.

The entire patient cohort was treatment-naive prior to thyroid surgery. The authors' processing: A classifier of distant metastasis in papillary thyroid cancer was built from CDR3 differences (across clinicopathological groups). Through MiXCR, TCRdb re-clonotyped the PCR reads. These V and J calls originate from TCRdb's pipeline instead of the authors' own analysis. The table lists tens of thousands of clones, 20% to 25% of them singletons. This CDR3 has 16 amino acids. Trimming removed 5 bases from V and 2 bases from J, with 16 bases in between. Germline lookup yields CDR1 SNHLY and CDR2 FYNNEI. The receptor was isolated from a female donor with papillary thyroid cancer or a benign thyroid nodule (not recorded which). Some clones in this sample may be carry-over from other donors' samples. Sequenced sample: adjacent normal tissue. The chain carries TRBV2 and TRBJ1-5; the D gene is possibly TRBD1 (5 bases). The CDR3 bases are TGTGCCAGCAGTTACGACGCGGGAGGGGGCAATCAGCCCCAGCATTTT. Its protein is CASSYDAGGGNQPQHF.